This TCR beta chain was sequenced in a study of control samples from healthy donors and cancer patients. Produced via immunoSEQ multiplex PCR; TCRdb's table is partial and in-frame only. The profile shows approximately 94,000 clones, approximately 84% of them singletons. The CDR3 totals 15 residues. Per the germline V gene, CDR1 is LGHDT and CDR2 is YNNKEL (reference sequence). V lost 4 bases to trimming and J lost 1 base; unmatched junction nucleotides: 7. The TCR was taken from a woman between 50 and 59 years old in good health. Material for sequencing was blood. The chain links TRBV3-1 (or the pseudogene TRBV3-2) to TRBJ2-7; 7 nucleotides match TRBD1. The chain's CDR3 is CASSPGTVFSYEQYF. The DNA for the CDR3 is TGTGCCAGCAGCCCCGGGACAGTTTTTTCCTACGAGCAGTACTTC.